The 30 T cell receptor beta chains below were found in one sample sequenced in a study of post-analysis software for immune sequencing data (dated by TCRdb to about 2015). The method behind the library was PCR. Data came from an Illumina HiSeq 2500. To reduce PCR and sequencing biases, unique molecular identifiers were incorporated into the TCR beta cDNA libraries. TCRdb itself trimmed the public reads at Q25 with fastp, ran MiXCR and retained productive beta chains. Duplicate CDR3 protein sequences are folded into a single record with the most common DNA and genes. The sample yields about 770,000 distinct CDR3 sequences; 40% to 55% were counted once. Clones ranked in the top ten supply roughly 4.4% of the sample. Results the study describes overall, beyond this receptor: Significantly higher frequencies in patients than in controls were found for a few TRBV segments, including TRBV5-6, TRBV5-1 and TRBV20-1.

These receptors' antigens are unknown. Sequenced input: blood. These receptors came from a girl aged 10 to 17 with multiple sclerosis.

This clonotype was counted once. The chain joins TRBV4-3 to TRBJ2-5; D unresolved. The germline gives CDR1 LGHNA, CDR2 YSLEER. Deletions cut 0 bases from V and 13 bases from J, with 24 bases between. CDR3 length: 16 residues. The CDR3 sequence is CASSQDLGAFLYERYF. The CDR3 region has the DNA TGCGCCAGCAGCCAAGATCTAGGTGCATTTCTTTACGAGCGGTACTTC.

The CDR3 protein is CASSLVGVDTGELFF. The CDR3 DNA follows: TGCGCCAGCAGCTTGGTGGGGGTGGACACCGGGGAGCTGTTTTTT. V is TRBV5-1 and J is TRBJ2-2, with D possibly being TRBD1 or TRBD2 (5 bases each). Germline V lookup: CDR1 SGHRS, CDR2 YFSETQ. V lost 0 bases to trimming and J lost 3 bases, with 9 bases between them. This CDR3 comprises 15 residues. Full variable domain (rest looked up from reference TRBV5-1 and TRBJ2-2): KAGVTQTPRYLIKTRGQQVTLSCSPISGHRSVSWYQQTPGQGLQFLFEYFSETQRNKGNFPGRFSGRQFSNSRSEMNVSTLELGDSALYLCASSLVGVDTGELFFGEGSRLTVL.

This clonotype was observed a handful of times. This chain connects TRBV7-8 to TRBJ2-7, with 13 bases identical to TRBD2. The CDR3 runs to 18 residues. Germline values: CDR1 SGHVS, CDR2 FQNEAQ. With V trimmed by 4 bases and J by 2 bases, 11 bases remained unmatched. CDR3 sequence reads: CASSYGLAGDTTPYEQYF. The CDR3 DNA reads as TGTGCCAGCAGCTATGGACTAGCGGGGGACACAACCCCCTACGAGCAGTACTTC.

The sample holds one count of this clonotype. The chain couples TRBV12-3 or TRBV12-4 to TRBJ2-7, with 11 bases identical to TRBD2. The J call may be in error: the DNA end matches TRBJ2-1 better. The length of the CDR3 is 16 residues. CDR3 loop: CASSLGLAGGRETQFF. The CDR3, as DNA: TGTGCCAGCAGTTTGGGGCTAGCGGGAGGTCGAGAGACCCAGTTCTTC.

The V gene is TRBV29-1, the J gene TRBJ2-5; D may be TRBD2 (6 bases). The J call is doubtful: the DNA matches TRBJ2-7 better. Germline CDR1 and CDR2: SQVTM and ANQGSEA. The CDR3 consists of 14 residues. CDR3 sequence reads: CSVVRLAGRNEQYF. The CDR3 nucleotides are TGCAGCGTTGTAAGGTTGGCAGGGAGGAACGAGCAGTACTTC.

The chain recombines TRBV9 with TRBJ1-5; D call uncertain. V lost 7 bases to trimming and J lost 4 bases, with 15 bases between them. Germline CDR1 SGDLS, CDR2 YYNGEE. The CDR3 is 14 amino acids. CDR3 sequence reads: CASRSGRGNQPQHF. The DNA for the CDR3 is TGTGCCAGCCGTTCAGGCAGAGGTAATCAGCCCCAGCATTTT.

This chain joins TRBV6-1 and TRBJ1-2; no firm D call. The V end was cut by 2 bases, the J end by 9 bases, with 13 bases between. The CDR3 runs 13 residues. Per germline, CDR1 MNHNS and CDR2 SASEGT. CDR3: CASSEHGRSSYTF. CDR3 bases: TGTGCCAGCAGTGAACACGGCCGAAGCAGCTACACCTTC.

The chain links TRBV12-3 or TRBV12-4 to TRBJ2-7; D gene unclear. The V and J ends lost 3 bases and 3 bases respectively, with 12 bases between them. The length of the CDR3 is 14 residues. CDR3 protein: CASSLGWNYYEQYF. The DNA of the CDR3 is TGTGCCAGCAGTTTGGGGTGGAACTACTACGAGCAGTACTTC.

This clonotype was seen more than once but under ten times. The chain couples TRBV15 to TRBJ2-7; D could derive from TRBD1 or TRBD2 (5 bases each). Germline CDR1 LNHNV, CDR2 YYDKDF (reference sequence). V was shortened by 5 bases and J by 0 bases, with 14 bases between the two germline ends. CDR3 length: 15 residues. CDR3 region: CATSDSTAVSYEQYF. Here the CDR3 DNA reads TGTGCCACCAGCGATTCGACAGCGGTCTCCTACGAGCAGTACTTC.

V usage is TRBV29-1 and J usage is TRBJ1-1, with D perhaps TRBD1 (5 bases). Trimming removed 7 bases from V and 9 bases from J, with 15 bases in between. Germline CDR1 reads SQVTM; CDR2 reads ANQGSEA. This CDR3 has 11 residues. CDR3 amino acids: CSAGRGGKAFF. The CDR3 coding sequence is TGCAGCGCCGGACGCGGGGGGAAAGCTTTCTTT.

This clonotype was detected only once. The CDR3 is CASSVDRVGGSYNEQFF. In nucleotides, the CDR3 is TGCGCCAGCAGCGTGGACCGAGTGGGAGGGTCCTACAATGAGCAGTTCTTC. The rearrangement uses TRBV5-1 and TRBJ2-1; 7 nucleotides line up with TRBD2. Trimming took 4 bases from V and 1 from J; bases not matched to a gene: 11. CDR3 size: 17 residues. Germline V gene data show CDR1 as SGHRS and CDR2 as YFSETQ.

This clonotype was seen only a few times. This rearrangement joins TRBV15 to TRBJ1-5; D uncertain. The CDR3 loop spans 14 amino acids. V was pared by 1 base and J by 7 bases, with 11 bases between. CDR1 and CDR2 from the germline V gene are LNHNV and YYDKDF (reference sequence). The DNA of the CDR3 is TGTGCCACCAGCAGAGCCCCTTCAGTACAGCCCCAGCATTTT. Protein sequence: CATSRAPSVQPQHF.

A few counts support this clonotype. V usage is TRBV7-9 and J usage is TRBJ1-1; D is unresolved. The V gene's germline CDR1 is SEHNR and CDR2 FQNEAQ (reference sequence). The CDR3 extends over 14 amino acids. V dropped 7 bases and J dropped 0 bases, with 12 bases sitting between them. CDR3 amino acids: CASTIDTLNTEAFF. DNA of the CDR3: TGTGCCAGCACCATTGACACGTTGAACACTGAAGCTTTCTTT.

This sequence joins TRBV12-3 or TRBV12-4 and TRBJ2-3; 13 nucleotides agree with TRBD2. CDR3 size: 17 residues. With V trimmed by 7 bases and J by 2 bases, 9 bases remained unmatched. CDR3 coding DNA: TGTGCCAGCAAAACGGGACTAGCGGGGACCGCCACAGATACGCAGTATTTT. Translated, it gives CASKTGLAGTATDTQYF.

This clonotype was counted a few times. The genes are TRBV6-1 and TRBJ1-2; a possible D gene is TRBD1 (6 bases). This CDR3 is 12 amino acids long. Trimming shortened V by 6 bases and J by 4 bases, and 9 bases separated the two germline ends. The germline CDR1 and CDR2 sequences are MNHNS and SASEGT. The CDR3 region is CASSGQPYGYTF. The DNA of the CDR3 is TGTGCCAGCAGCGGACAGCCCTATGGCTACACCTTC.

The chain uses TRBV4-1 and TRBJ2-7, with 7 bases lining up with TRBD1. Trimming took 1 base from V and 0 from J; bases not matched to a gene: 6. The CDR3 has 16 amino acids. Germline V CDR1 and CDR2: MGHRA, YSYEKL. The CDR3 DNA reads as TGCGCCAGCAGCCAAGTTGGGACAGCCGCCTCCTACGAGCAGTACTTC. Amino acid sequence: CASSQVGTAASYEQYF.

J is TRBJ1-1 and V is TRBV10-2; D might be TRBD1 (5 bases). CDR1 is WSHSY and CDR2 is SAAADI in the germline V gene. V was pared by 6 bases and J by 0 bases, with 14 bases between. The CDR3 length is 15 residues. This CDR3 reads CASRRTGTMNTEAFF. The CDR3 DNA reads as TGCGCCAGCAGACGGACCGGGACTATGAACACTGAAGCTTTCTTT.

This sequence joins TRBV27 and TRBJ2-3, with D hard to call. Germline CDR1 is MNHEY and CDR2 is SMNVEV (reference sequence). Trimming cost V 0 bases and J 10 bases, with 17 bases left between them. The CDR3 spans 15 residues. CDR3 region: CASSLSGDLYLAQYF. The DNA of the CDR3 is TGTGCCAGCAGTTTATCGGGCGACCTGTACCTCGCGCAGTATTTT.

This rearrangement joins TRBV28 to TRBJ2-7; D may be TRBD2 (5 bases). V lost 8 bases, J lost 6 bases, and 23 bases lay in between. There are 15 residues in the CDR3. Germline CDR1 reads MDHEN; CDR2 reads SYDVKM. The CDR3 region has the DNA TGTGCCAGCGGCCAGGTGAGCGGAACCTCTATCGAGCAGTACTTC. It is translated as CASGQVSGTSIEQYF.

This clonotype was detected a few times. CDR3 sequence (DNA): TGTGCCAGCAGCGTGAGTCAGGAAAGGGACTACGAGCAGTACTTC. Its protein is CASSVSQERDYEQYF. This sequence joins TRBV9 and TRBJ2-7; no reliable D call. The CDR3 has 15 amino acids. Germline V gives CDR1 SGDLS, CDR2 YYNGEE. V was clipped by 2 bases and J by 3 bases, with 15 bases between them. Together with reference TRBV9 and TRBJ2-7, the CDR3 gives the full variable domain: DSGVTQTPKHLITATGQRVTLRCSPRSGDLSVYWYQQSLDQGLQFLIQYYNGEERAKGNILERFSAQQFPDLHSELNLSSLELGDSALYFCASSVSQERDYEQYFGPGTRLTVT.

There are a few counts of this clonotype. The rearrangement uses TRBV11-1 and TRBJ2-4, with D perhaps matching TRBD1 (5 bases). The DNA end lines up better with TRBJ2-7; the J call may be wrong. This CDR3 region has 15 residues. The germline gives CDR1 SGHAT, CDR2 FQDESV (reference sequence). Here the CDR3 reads CASSFLSGFNHEQYF. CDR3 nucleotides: TGTGCCAGCAGCTTTCTATCAGGGTTTAACCACGAGCAGTACTTC.

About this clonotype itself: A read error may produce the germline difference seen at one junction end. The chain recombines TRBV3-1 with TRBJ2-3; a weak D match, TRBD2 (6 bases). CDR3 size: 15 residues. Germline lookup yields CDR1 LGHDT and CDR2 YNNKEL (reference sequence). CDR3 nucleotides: TGTACCAGCAGCCAACAGCTAGCGTCCCCAGATACGCAGTATTTT. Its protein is CTSSQQLASPDTQYF.

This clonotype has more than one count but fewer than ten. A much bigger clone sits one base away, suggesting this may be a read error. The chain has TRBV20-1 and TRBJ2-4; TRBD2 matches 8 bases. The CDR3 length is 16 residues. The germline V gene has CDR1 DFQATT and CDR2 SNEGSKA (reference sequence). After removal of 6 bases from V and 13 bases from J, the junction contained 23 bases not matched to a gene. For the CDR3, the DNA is TGCAGTGCCACGGGGAGCGGGAGAGGGGGGTACAATGAGCAGTACTTC. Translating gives CSATGSGRGGYNEQYF.

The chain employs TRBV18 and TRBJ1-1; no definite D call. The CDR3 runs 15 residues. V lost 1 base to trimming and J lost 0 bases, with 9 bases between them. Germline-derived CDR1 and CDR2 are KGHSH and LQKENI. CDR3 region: CASSPLRQLNTEAFF. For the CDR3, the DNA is TGTGCCAGCTCACCACTTAGGCAACTGAACACTGAAGCTTTCTTT.

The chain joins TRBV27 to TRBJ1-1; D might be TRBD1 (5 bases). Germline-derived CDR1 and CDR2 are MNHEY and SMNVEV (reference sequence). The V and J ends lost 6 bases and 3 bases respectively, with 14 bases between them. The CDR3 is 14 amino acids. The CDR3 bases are TGTGCCAGCAGGCCCGACCGGGACTACACTGAAGCTTTCTTT. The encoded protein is CASRPDRDYTEAFF.

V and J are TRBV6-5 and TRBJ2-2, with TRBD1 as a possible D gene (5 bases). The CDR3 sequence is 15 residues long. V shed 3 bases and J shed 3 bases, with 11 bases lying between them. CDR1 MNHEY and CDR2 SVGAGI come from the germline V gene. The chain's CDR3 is CASSYRAGYTGELFF. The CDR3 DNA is TGTGCCAGCAGTTATAGGGCAGGGTACACCGGGGAGCTGTTTTTT.

This CDR3 is CASSEDRWDHGYTF. In DNA, the CDR3 is TGTGCCAGCAGTGAAGACAGGTGGGACCATGGCTACACCTTC. The chain has TRBV6-1 and TRBJ1-2, with D perhaps matching TRBD1 (5 bases). The ends were cut back, 1 base at V and 6 bases at J, with 12 bases in the middle. This CDR3 is 14 amino acids long. CDR1 MNHNS and CDR2 SASEGT come from the germline V gene.

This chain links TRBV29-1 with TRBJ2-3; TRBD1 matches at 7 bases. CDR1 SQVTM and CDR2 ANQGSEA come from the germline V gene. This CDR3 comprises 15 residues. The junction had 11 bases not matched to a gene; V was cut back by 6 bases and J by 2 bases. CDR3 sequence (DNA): TGCAGCGTGCCCGGGACAGTCCCTTCCACAGATACGCAGTATTTT. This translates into CSVPGTVPSTDTQYF.

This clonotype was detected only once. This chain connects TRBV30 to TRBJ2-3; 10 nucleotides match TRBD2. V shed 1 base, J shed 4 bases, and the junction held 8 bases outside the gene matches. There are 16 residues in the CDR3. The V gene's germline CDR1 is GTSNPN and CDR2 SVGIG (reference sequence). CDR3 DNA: TGTGCCTGGAGTGAGGGACTAGCGAAAGGGGCAGATACGCAGTATTTT. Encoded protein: CAWSEGLAKGADTQYF.

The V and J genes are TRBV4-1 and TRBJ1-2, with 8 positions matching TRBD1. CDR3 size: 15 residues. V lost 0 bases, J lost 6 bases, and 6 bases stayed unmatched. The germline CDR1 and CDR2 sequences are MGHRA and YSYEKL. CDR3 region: CASSQETGQAHGYTF. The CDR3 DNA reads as TGCGCCAGCAGCCAAGAAACGGGACAGGCCCATGGCTACACCTTC.